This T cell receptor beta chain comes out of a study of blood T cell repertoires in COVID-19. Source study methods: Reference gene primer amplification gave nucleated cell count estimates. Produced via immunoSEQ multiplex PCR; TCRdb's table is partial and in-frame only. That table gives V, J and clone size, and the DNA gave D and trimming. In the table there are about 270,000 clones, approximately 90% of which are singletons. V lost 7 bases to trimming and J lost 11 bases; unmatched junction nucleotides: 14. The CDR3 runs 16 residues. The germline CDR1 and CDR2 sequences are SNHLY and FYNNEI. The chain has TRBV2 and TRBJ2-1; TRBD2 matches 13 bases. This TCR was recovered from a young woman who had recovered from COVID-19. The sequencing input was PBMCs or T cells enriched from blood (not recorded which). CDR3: CASISSQGLAGDKQFF. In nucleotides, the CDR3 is TGTGCCAGCATAAGTAGCCAAGGACTAGCGGGGGATAAGCAGTTCTTC.